These T cell receptor beta chains were read from a single sample in a study of cytomegalovirus exposure and HLA in healthy donors. TCRdb keeps only in-frame clones here, not all; method: immunoSEQ multiplex PCR. Altogether around 160,000 clones are present, 70% to 90% being singletons, with the ten largest covering about 9.3%. The sample comprised PBMCs. The receptors come from a young man in good health and CMV-seropositive. The CDR3 runs from the conserved cysteine through the conserved F or W. The D gene is left open where the match is weak. A clone size is listed for some rows: how often the clone was seen (once, few, many), or a class if it is expanded.

V	J	size	D	length	DNA	CDR3
TRBV6-1	TRBJ2-3	-	TRBD1	15	TGTGCCAGCCGCAGGACAGGCCCTAGCACAGATACGCAGTATTTT	CASRRTGPSTDTQYF
TRBV14	TRBJ1-5	-	-	18	TGTGCCAGCAGCCAAGATCATCAGGGGAAGGCACGTAATCAGCCCCAGCATTTT	CASSQDHQGKARNQPQHF
TRBV19	TRBJ2-3	once	-	15	TGTGCCAGTACCCCCGGGTCACTAAGCACAGATACGCAGTATTTT	CASTPGSLSTDTQYF
TRBV15	TRBJ1-4	-	-	15	TGTGCCACCAGCAGAGATGCGGCCATACGTGAAAAACTGTTTTTT	CATSRDAAIREKLFF
TRBV5-1	TRBJ2-3	once	-	14	TGCGCCAGCAGCTTGGGGCCAAGCACAGATACGCAGTATTTT	CASSLGPSTDTQYF
TRBV7-2	TRBJ2-2	-	TRBD2	17	TGTGCCAGCAGCCTTCTAGCGGGGGGTTGGAACACCGGGGAGCTGTTTTTT	CASSLLAGGWNTGELFF
TRBV19	TRBJ2-7	-	-	13	TGTGCCAGTAGTATAGACAGGGGCTACGAGCAGTACTTC	CASSIDRGYEQYF
TRBV5-6	TRBJ2-6	few	TRBD1	17	TGTGCCAGCAGCTCGTACACAGGGGGCGCTGGGGCCAACGTCCTGACTTTC	CASSSYTGGAGANVLTF
TRBV18	TRBJ1-2	-	TRBD1	14	TGTGCCAGCTCACTATCGACAGGGTCCAATGGCTACACCTTC	CASSLSTGSNGYTF
TRBV6-4	TRBJ2-3	-	-	12	TGTGCCAGCAGTGACTTCCGGGGTACGCAGTATTTT	CASSDFRGTQYF
TRBV14	TRBJ2-1	-	-	16	TGTGCCAGCAGCCAACCGACTCCGAAACGCCTCGATGAGCAGTTCTTC	CASSQPTPKRLDEQFF
TRBV28	TRBJ2-7	-	-	14	TGTGCCAGCAGCCCCCCGGTGGGAGCCTACGAGCAGTACTTC	CASSPPVGAYEQYF
TRBV7-7	TRBJ2-2	-	-	16	TGTGCCAGCAGCCCTGCCGGAAGGGGGGGGGCCGGGGAGCTGTTTTTT	CASSPAGRGGAGELFF
TRBV9	TRBJ2-5	-	-	13	TGTGCCAGCAGCCGACAGACCCAAGAGACCCAGTACTTC	CASSRQTQETQYF
TRBV5-6	TRBJ2-7	-	-	15	TGTGCCAGCAGCTTATCTTGGGGGCGAACCTACGAGCAGTACTTC	CASSLSWGRTYEQYF
TRBV4-1	TRBJ1-2	-	TRBD1	14	TGCGCCAGCAGCCAAGACTACGACAGGGTTGGCTACACCTTC	CASSQDYDRVGYTF
TRBV7-9	TRBJ2-3	-	TRBD1	16	TGTTCCAGCAGCTTCCCCGGGACAGTGGGCACAGATACGCAGTATTTT	CSSSFPGTVGTDTQYF
TRBV7-9	TRBJ1-2	-	-	13	TGTGCCAGCAGCTTAGTACGAGGCAATGGCTACACCTTC	CASSLVRGNGYTF
TRBV9	TRBJ2-7	-	TRBD2	16	TGTGCCAGCAGCCCCGGGACTAGCGGGGTAGTGGGAGAGCAGTACTTC	CASSPGTSGVVGEQYF
TRBV4-3	TRBJ1-2	few	-	16	TGCGCCAGCAGCCAAGCCATCGGCGGGGCGGCCTATGGCTACACCTTC	CASSQAIGGAAYGYTF
TRBV4-1	TRBJ1-2	-	TRBD1	14	TGCGCCAGCAGCCAAGCTTCAGGGGGCTATGGCTACACCTTC	CASSQASGGYGYTF
TRBV5-8	TRBJ2-2	-	TRBD1	16	TGTGCCAGCAGACCCACCGGGACAGGGGATAAAGGGGAGCTGTTTTTT	CASRPTGTGDKGELFF
TRBV9	TRBJ2-5	-	TRBD1	14	TGTGCCAGCAGCGAGACAGGGTTTGGGGAGACCCAGTACTTC	CASSETGFGETQYF
TRBV7-9	TRBJ2-5	-	TRBD1	16	TGTGCCAGCAGCATGTATAGGGGACAGGGCGGGGAGACCCAGTACTTC	CASSMYRGQGGETQYF
TRBV4-3	TRBJ2-7	-	TRBD1	16	TGCGCCAGCAGCCAGGATTCGGGACAGGTTTTCTACGAGCAGTACTTC	CASSQDSGQVFYEQYF
TRBV4-3	TRBJ2-1	-	-	14	TGCGCCAGCAGTGTGGGGAGCTCCTACAATGAGCAGTTCTTC	CASSVGSSYNEQFF
TRBV9	TRBJ2-7	-	-	14	TGTGCCAGCAGCGTAGGGTGGCGGGACTACGAGCAGTACTTC	CASSVGWRDYEQYF
TRBV14	TRBJ2-7	once	TRBD2	14	TGTGCCAGCAGCCCCCCGGGACTAGGATACGAGCAGTACTTC	CASSPPGLGYEQYF
TRBV7-9	TRBJ1-1	-	-	14	TGTGCCGGGGGGGCGCGAACTATGAACACTGAAGCTTTCTTT	CAGGARTMNTEAFF
TRBV5-1	TRBJ2-5	once	TRBD2	14	TGCGCCACCGGGGAGCGGGGGGGCGGAGAGACCCAGTACTTC	CATGERGGGETQYF
TRBV6-1	TRBJ2-7	-	-	15	TGTGCCAGCAAAGGTCCCGGGGTTACAACCTACGAGCAGTACTTC	CASKGPGVTTYEQYF
TRBV18	TRBJ1-5	-	TRBD1	15	TGTGCCAGCTCACCACGGGACAGGATCAATCAGCCCCAGCATTTT	CASSPRDRINQPQHF
TRBV7-2	TRBJ2-1	-	TRBD2	14	TGTGCCAGCAAATTGGCGGGGGGGCTAGGTGAGCAGTTCTTC	CASKLAGGLGEQFF
TRBV7-8	TRBJ2-3	-	TRBD2	16	TGTGCCAGCAGCTTAGGCGGGGGGGCCCTCCCAGATACGCAGTATTTT	CASSLGGGALPDTQYF
TRBV27	TRBJ1-2	-	-	15	TGTGCCAGCAGTTTACGGGGAGGACCTCACTATGGCTACACCTTC	CASSLRGGPHYGYTF
TRBV5-1	TRBJ2-5	once	-	14	TGCGCCAGCAGCTTGGTCGGGGACCAAGAGACCCAGTACTTC	CASSLVGDQETQYF
TRBV27	TRBJ1-2	once	TRBD1	15	TGTGCCAGCAGTTTACTGGGACAGGGGGCTCGTGGCTACACCTTC	CASSLLGQGARGYTF
TRBV28	TRBJ1-1	-	TRBD1	14	TGTGCCAGCAGTGTGACAGGGGGTTACACTGAAGCTTTCTTT	CASSVTGGYTEAFF
TRBV6-4	TRBJ2-7	-	TRBD2	13	TGTGCCAGCAGTGCCGGGACTAGCGGCGAGCAGTACTTC	CASSAGTSGEQYF
TRBV5-4	TRBJ2-3	-	TRBD2	15	TGTGCCAGCAGCTCCAGACTAGCGGGAACAGATACGCAGTATTTT	CASSSRLAGTDTQYF
TRBV7-9	TRBJ1-2	-	-	16	TGTGCCAGCAGCTCTCCGGCCCGACTGGCTGGCTATGGCTACACCTTC	CASSSPARLAGYGYTF
TRBV9	TRBJ1-6	-	TRBD1	15	TGTGCCAGCAGCGTCGGACAGGAGGGGTATTCACCCCTCCACTTT	CASSVGQEGYSPLHF
TRBV29-1	TRBJ1-1	once	-	12	TGCAGCGTTGAACCAGGGAACACTGAAGCTTTCTTT	CSVEPGNTEAFF
TRBV5-4	TRBJ1-2	-	-	16	TGTGCCAGCAGACTGGGACACGCCTTAGCTAACTATGGCTACACCTTC	CASRLGHALANYGYTF
TRBV19	TRBJ1-4	-	-	16	TGTGCCAGTAGTAGGATTGGACAGAAACCGGGGGAAAAACTGTTTTTT	CASSRIGQKPGEKLFF
TRBV30	TRBJ1-2	once	-	13	TGTGCCTGGAGTGTGCAGGCTGGCTATGGCTACACCTTC	CAWSVQAGYGYTF
TRBV25-1	TRBJ2-7	-	TRBD1	16	TGTGCCAGCAGTGAATATTCCGGGACAGGGGCCTACGAGCAGTACTTC	CASSEYSGTGAYEQYF
TRBV18	TRBJ1-6	-	-	17	TGTGCCAGCTCAGGAACAGGGCTCTCACCCTATAATTCACCCCTCCACTTT	CASSGTGLSPYNSPLHF
TRBV19	TRBJ2-3	-	-	13	TGTGCCAGTAGTGAGGGAAGCACAGATACGCAGTATTTT	CASSEGSTDTQYF
TRBV7-6	TRBJ1-1	-	TRBD1	14	TGTGCCAGCAGCCTAAACAGGGGGAACACTGAAGCTTTCTTT	CASSLNRGNTEAFF
TRBV5-1	TRBJ1-4	-	TRBD1	15	TGCGCCAGCAGACCACAGGGGGCGACTAATGAAAAACTGTTTTTT	CASRPQGATNEKLFF
TRBV5-1	TRBJ2-3	-	-	13	TGCGCCAGCAGCTTTAAAAGCACAGATACGCAGTATTTT	CASSFKSTDTQYF
TRBV5-6	TRBJ2-1	-	TRBD2	16	TGTGCCAGCAGTTTTATAGCGGGGGGGCCTATAGGTGAGCAGTTCTTC	CASSFIAGGPIGEQFF
TRBV11-2	TRBJ2-7	-	-	14	TGTGCCAGCAGCTTAGGCAGGGATAGGGACGAGCAGTACTTC	CASSLGRDRDEQYF
TRBV2	TRBJ1-2	-	-	15	TGTGCCAGCAGTGAAAGGGGGAGGGGATTCTATGGCTACACCTTC	CASSERGRGFYGYTF